These 19 T cell receptor beta chains were sequenced from one sample in a study of T cells in Graves' hyperthyroidism and ophthalmopathy (dated by TCRdb to about 2019). Library prep was done by multiplex PCR. TCRdb shows the sequencer as Illumina HiSeq 2000. The TCR beta CDR3 regions were amplified from RNA transcripts. For the first round of RT-PCR on the TCR CDR3, the HTBI primer set was used together with the Qiagen OneStep RT-PCR kit. TCRdb applied fastp at Q25 and MiXCR to the public reads, then kept only in-frame beta chains. Each record represents a unique CDR3 protein, reported with the most common genes and DNA among its rows. This sample is represented by 600,000 to 800,000 distinct CDR3 sequences; just over 35% of them were singletons. The ten top clones hold around 31% of the sample. The sequenced sample was blood. These receptor sequences come from a woman aged 40 to 50 with Graves' hyperthyroidism.

The V call is TRBV24-1, the J call TRBJ2-2, with TRBD1 identical over 9 bases. The J segment lost 6 bases and the V segment lost 4 bases, leaving 8 bases of the junction unmatched. Per germline, CDR1 KGHDR and CDR2 SFDVKD. The CDR3 loop spans 16 amino acids. In nucleotides, the CDR3 is TGTGCCACCAGTGACCCGGGACAGGGTCTACCCGGGGAGCTGTTTTTT. As protein: CATSDPGQGLPGELFF.

This clonotype has only a few counts. This rearrangement joins TRBV4-3 to TRBJ2-7; D possibly corresponds to TRBD1 (5 bases). The CDR3 has 13 amino acids. The germline V gene encodes CDR1 LGHNA and CDR2 YSLEER. The V end was cut by 5 bases, the J end by 3 bases, with 11 bases between. CDR3 bases: TGCGCCAGCAGCTTTGGACACGACTACGAGCAGTACTTC. As protein: CASSFGHDYEQYF.

This clonotype was counted ten times or more. The chain links TRBV11-3 to TRBJ1-2; no clear D gene. In germline, CDR1 is SGHNT, CDR2 YENEEA. Trimming cost V 0 bases and J 7 bases, with 12 bases left between them. The length of the CDR3 is 14 residues. CDR3 residues: CASSLEQGIGGYTF. CDR3 nucleotide sequence: TGTGCCAGCAGCTTAGAACAAGGAATTGGTGGCTACACCTTC.

This clonotype has just a few counts. The chain employs TRBV19 and TRBJ2-2; 8 bases agree with TRBD1. With 9 bases clipped from V and 0 bases from J, the junction kept 6 bases outside the gene matches. The CDR3 totals 15 residues. CDR1 is LNHDA and CDR2 is SQIVND in the germline V gene (reference sequence). This CDR3 reads CASVTGQANTGELFF. CDR3 nucleotide sequence: TGTGCCAGCGTTACGGGACAGGCGAACACCGGGGAGCTGTTTTTT.

This clonotype was seen repeatedly, ten times or more. The chain employs TRBV19 and TRBJ1-1; D gene ambiguous. Germline values: CDR1 LNHDA, CDR2 SQIVND (reference sequence). The V end lost 6 bases, the J end lost 11 bases, and 19 bases lay between the germline ends. This CDR3 spans 13 amino acids. DNA of the CDR3: TGTGCCAGTAGCCCACATACAGACGCCAGTGCTTTCTTT. Translating it yields CASSPHTDASAFF.

The sample holds many counts of this clonotype. This chain joins TRBV14 and TRBJ1-1, with D unresolved. This CDR3 is built from 13 residues. V gave up 1 base and J gave up 3 bases, with 6 bases separating them. Per the germline V gene, CDR1 is SGHDN and CDR2 is FVKESK. The CDR3 here is CASSQGRDTEAFF. The CDR3 nucleotides are TGTGCCAGCAGCCAAGGTCGTGACACTGAAGCTTTCTTT.

The chain recombines TRBV19 with TRBJ1-5; 7 positions match TRBD1. The germline CDR1 and CDR2 sequences are LNHDA and SQIVND (reference sequence). V trimming: 7 bases; J trimming: 1 base; junction bases outside the gene matches: 7. There are 15 residues in the CDR3. CDR3 DNA sequence: TGTGCCAGTATCCCGACAGGGCTGAGCAATCAGCCCCAGCATTTT. Residues: CASIPTGLSNQPQHF.

Note on this clonotype: With a much larger clone just one base away, this may be a read error. The chain combines TRBV6-5 with TRBJ1-6; D gene uncertain. The CDR3 runs 11 residues. Germline V lookup: CDR1 MNHEY, CDR2 SVGAGI. The CDR3 region has the DNA TGTGCCATCAGTTACAGTTCACCCCTCCACTTT. Its protein product is CAISYSSPLHF.

The chain employs TRBV6-5 and TRBJ1-2, with a tentative D call TRBD1 (6 bases). Trimming left V 0 bases short and J 8 bases short, with 19 bases between. The germline V gene encodes CDR1 MNHEY and CDR2 SVGAGI. CDR3 length equals 16 residues. CDR3 sequence reads: CASSYSGQTNRRGYTF. The DNA of the CDR3 is TGTGCCAGCAGTTACTCAGGACAGACCAACCGGCGAGGCTACACCTTC.

This clonotype was observed many times. The chain combines TRBV7-9 with TRBJ1-6; TRBD1 matches at 7 bases. Unmatched junction bases numbered 8, after V lost 6 bases and J lost 3 bases. The germline CDR1 and CDR2 sequences are SEHNR and FQNEAQ (reference sequence). The CDR3 is made up of 16 amino acids. CDR3 sequence (DNA): TGTGCCAGCAGTCGATGGACAGGTTTCTATAATTCACCCCTCCACTTT. Its protein product is CASSRWTGFYNSPLHF. The full variable domain, its missing parts supplied by reference TRBV7-9 and TRBJ1-6, is DTGVSQNPRHKITKRGQNVTFRCDPISEHNRLYWYRQTLGQGPEFLTYFQNEAQLEKSRLLSDRFSAERPKGSFSTLEIQRTEQGDSAMYLCASSRWTGFYNSPLHFGNGTRLTVT.

This chain connects TRBV5-1 to TRBJ2-7; 8 bases are shared with TRBD1. This CDR3 spans 14 amino acids. Germline assignment: CDR1 SGHRS and CDR2 YFSETQ. Unmatched junction bases numbered 9, after V lost 7 bases and J lost 3 bases. As DNA, the CDR3 is TGCGCCAGCCACGCTCAGGGGGCGAACTACGAGCAGTACTTC. Translation gives CASHAQGANYEQYF.

This clonotype was recorded a few times. In DNA, the CDR3 is TGCGCCAGCAGCTTCACCGGGGGTCGTGGGACTGAAGCTTTCTTT. Protein: CASSFTGGRGTEAFF. This chain uses TRBV5-1 with TRBJ1-1, with D possibly TRBD1 on 5 matching bases. The CDR3 extends over 15 amino acids. From germline, CDR1 is SGHRS and CDR2 YFSETQ. The V end was cut by 2 bases, the J end by 5 bases, with 16 bases between.

The CDR3 spells CASSPRDGFYEQYF. The CDR3 region has the DNA TGCGCCAGCAGCCCTAGGGACGGGTTCTACGAGCAGTACTTC. The chain joins TRBV5-1 to TRBJ2-7, with D perhaps matching TRBD1 or TRBD2 (5 bases each). Trimming took off 4 bases at V and 3 bases at J, with 14 bases between the two ends. The germline V gene encodes CDR1 SGHRS and CDR2 YFSETQ. CDR3 length equals 14 residues.

The chain recombines TRBV18 with TRBJ2-7; perhaps TRBD1 as D (7 bases). This CDR3 contains 14 residues. Looked up from germline, CDR1 is KGHSH and CDR2 is LQKENI. V gave up 3 bases and J gave up 4 bases, with 13 bases separating them. CDR3 DNA sequence: TGTGCCAGCTCACCCCCGACAGGGAGGTACGAGCAGTACTTC. This gives the protein CASSPPTGRYEQYF. Filled out from reference TRBV18 and TRBJ2-7, the complete variable domain reads NAGVMQNPRHLVRRRGQEARLRCSPMKGHSHVYWYRQLPEEGLKFMVYLQKENIIDESGMPKERFSAEFPKEGPSILRIQQVVRGDSAAYFCASSPPTGRYEQYFGPGTRLTVT.

The CDR3 nucleotides read TGCAGTGCTAGAGACTCCCCAAACAGGGGATACGGGGAGCTGTTTTTT. It yields the protein CSARDSPNRGYGELFF. The chain uses TRBV20-1 and TRBJ2-2; 7 positions match TRBD1. Germline values: CDR1 DFQATT, CDR2 SNEGSKA (reference sequence). The CDR3 sequence is 16 residues long. With 0 bases clipped from V and 7 bases from J, the junction kept 11 bases outside the gene matches.

This clonotype was detected a few times. The chain recombines TRBV4-3 with TRBJ1-1; unclear D gene. This CDR3 comprises 14 residues. V was pared by 0 bases and J by 11 bases, with 16 bases between. Germline V gene lookup returns CDR1 LGHNA and CDR2 YSLEER. Written as DNA, the CDR3 is TGCGCCAGCAGCCAAGATGTAGGGTGGGTTGGGGCTTTCTTT. It yields the protein CASSQDVGWVGAFF.

A word on this clonotype: A junction end diverges from the germline sequence, so it may reflect a read error. This rearrangement joins TRBV7-2 to TRBJ2-2; 8 nucleotides align to TRBD1. CDR1 SGHTA and CDR2 FQGNSA come from the germline V gene. The CDR3 contains 15 residues. As DNA, the CDR3 is TGTGCCAGCAGCACACAGGGGGTGGGCACCGGGGAGCTGTCTTTT. This sequence encodes CASSTQGVGTGELSF.

The genes are TRBV11-1 and TRBJ2-7; D might be TRBD1 or TRBD2, each matching 5 bases. CDR3 length: 15 residues. Trimming stripped 0 bases from V and 5 bases from J, with 14 bases between. Germline V gene lookup returns CDR1 SGHAT and CDR2 FQDESV (reference sequence). In DNA, the CDR3 is TGTGCCAGCAGCTTAGCCGGGGCCCGTGGCGACGAGCAGTACTTC. This codes for CASSLAGARGDEQYF. The full variable domain, completed using reference TRBV11-1 and TRBJ2-7, is EAEVAQSPRYKITEKSQAVAFWCDPISGHATLYWYRQILGQGPELLVQFQDESVVDDSQLPKDRFSAERLKGVDSTLKIQPAELGDSAMYLCASSLAGARGDEQYFGPGTRLTVT.

The sample holds a few counts of this clonotype. V usage is TRBV5-1 and J usage is TRBJ2-5, with TRBD1 matching over 7 bases. The CDR3 runs 16 residues. The germline V gene encodes CDR1 SGHRS and CDR2 YFSETQ. The V segment lost 0 bases and the J segment 0 bases; nucleotides outside the gene matches: 5. The CDR3 nucleotides are TGCGCCAGCAGCTTGGTGGGGACAGTGTACCAAGAGACCCAGTACTTC. This gives the protein CASSLVGTVYQETQYF.